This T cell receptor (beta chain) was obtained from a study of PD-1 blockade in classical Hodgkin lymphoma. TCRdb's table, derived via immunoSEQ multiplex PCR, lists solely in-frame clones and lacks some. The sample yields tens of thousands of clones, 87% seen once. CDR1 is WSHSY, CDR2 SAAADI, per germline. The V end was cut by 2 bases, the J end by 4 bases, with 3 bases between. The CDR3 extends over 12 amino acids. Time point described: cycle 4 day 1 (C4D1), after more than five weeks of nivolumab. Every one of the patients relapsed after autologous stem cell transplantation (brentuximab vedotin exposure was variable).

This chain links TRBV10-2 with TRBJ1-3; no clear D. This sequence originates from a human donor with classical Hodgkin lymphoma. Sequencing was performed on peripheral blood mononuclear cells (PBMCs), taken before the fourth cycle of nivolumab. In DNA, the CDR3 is TGCGCCAGCAGTGAGGCGGGAAACACCATATATTTT. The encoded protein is CASSEAGNTIYF.